These 10 T cell receptor beta chains originate from one sample sequenced in a study of T cells in Graves' hyperthyroidism and ophthalmopathy. Authors of the study amplified TCR beta CDR3 regions from RNA transcripts. The HTBI set primed first-round TCR CDR3 RT-PCR. TCRdb re-derived calls from the multiplex PCR reads in MiXCR, one entry per CDR3 protein. The sample shows approximately 510,000 distinct CDR3 sequences, 40% to 50% of them seen only once. Sequencing was performed on peripheral blood or thyroid tissue (not recorded which). Receptors originate from an adult woman with Graves' disease, either hyperthyroidism or ophthalmopathy (not recorded which).

This chain connects TRBV6-5 to TRBJ2-5; 9 positions match TRBD1. V lost 6 bases and J lost 4; bases outside the gene matches: 12. The CDR3 is made up of 16 amino acids. Germline V gene data show CDR1 as MNHEY and CDR2 as SVGAGI. The CDR3 sequence is CASSELQGQGSETQYF. The CDR3 bases are TGTGCCAGCAGCGAACTTCAGGGACAGGGTTCAGAGACCCAGTACTTC.

This clonotype has a handful of counts. The CDR3 DNA reads TGTGCCAGCAGCTTTGGGGGACTAGTGTACGAGCAGTACTTC. It codes for CASSFGGLVYEQYF. This chain links TRBV5-4 with TRBJ2-7, with 8 bases aligning to TRBD2. The V gene end was trimmed by 2 bases and the J gene end by 4 bases; junction bases not matched to a gene: 5. Germline-derived CDR1 and CDR2 are SGHNT and YYREEE (reference sequence). This CDR3 spans 14 amino acids.

Ten or more counts support this clonotype. The chain has TRBV20-1 and TRBJ2-7, with a possible D match to TRBD1 (6 bases). Germline-derived CDR1 and CDR2 are DFQATT and SNEGSKA (reference sequence). Trimming took 6 bases from V and 5 from J, leaving 17 bases between them. The CDR3 covers 13 residues. The CDR3, as DNA: TGCAGTGCATCAGGCAGGGGTATCAACGAGCAGTACTTC. This codes for CSASGRGINEQYF.

This sequence joins TRBV9 and TRBJ2-7, with D possibly being TRBD1 (5 bases). V lost 4 bases and J lost 4, with 15 bases in between. CDR3 length equals 14 residues. The germline gives CDR1 SGDLS, CDR2 YYNGEE. Written as DNA, the CDR3 is TGTGCCAGCAGCACCTGGGGCTCAAGTTACGAGCAGTACTTC. It codes for CASSTWGSSYEQYF.

This clonotype was seen a handful of times. The chain couples TRBV7-3 to TRBJ2-2; D call uncertain. The CDR3 totals 14 residues. Per germline, CDR1 SGHTA and CDR2 FQGTGA. The V and J ends lost 1 base and 9 bases respectively, with 12 bases between them. The CDR3 spells CASSLRSPVWELFF. Here the CDR3 DNA reads TGTGCCAGCAGCTTAAGGTCCCCGGTGTGGGAGCTGTTTTTT. Together with reference TRBV7-3 and TRBJ2-2, the CDR3 gives the full variable domain: GAGVSQTPSNKVTEKGKYVELRCDPISGHTALYWYRQSLGQGPEFLIYFQGTGAADDSGLPNDRFFAVRPEGSVSTLKIQRTERGDSAVYLCASSLRSPVWELFFGEGSRLTVL.

The table lists this clonotype with many counts. This rearrangement joins TRBV5-1 to TRBJ1-1; D is undetermined. V was trimmed by 7 bases and J by 2 bases, leaving 9 bases between them. The length of the CDR3 is 12 residues. Looked up from germline, CDR1 is SGHRS and CDR2 is YFSETQ. The CDR3 loop is CASGEVNTEAFF. The CDR3, as DNA: TGCGCCAGCGGGGAAGTTAACACTGAAGCTTTCTTT.

This rearrangement joins TRBV18 to TRBJ1-1; no reliable D call. Germline V gene lookup returns CDR1 KGHSH and CDR2 LQKENI. V gave up 3 bases and J gave up 4 bases, with 9 bases separating them. The CDR3 extends over 13 amino acids. The CDR3 DNA sequence: TGTGCCAGCTCACCCCTATTGGGCACTGAAGCTTTCTTT. Protein: CASSPLLGTEAFF.

The chain uses TRBV11-2 and TRBJ1-2, with D unclear. The germline CDR1 and CDR2 sequences are SGHAT and FQNNGV. The V end was cut by 1 base, the J end by 6 bases, with 6 bases between. The CDR3 sequence is 12 residues long. CDR3 loop: CASSLVGDGYTF. The CDR3 region has the DNA TGTGCCAGCAGCTTAGTGGGTGATGGCTACACCTTC.

The CDR3 region is CASSTQGRSPLHF. The CDR3 coding sequence is TGTGCCAGCAGTACGCAGGGGAGATCACCCCTCCACTTT. The genes are TRBV12-3 or TRBV12-4 and TRBJ1-6; possibly TRBD1 for D (6 bases). V lost 5 bases and J 10 bases, leaving 12 bases between the germline ends. CDR3 length: 13 residues.

This clonotype was counted ten times or more. The chain joins TRBV19 to TRBJ1-1, with a possible D match to TRBD1 (6 bases). The germline gives CDR1 LNHDA, CDR2 SQIVND (reference sequence). This CDR3 has 16 amino acids. With 5 bases removed from V and 0 bases from J, the gap between germline ends came to 16 bases. CDR3 coding DNA: TGTGCCAGTAGTTCCCCACCTGACAGGATGAACACTGAAGCTTTCTTT. Translation: CASSSPPDRMNTEAFF.